Below, one TCR beta chain is given with its context. The antigen it recognizes is unknown. Nothing much larger sits one base from this clone, and base qualities are not available. This specimen belongs to a study of T cell responses to AZD1222 COVID-19 vaccine (dated by TCRdb to about 2021). Background for the entire study: A total of over 230 trial participants underwent TCR sequencing, of whom approximately 200 had received two doses of AZD1222 and about 25 had received two doses of the MenACWY control vaccine. Trial participants were enrolled into age subgroups of 18-55, 56-69 and 70-plus years, which contained approximately 150, 30 and 60 TCR-sequenced participants, respectively. The study at large found these results: No day 14 peak-response samples were available, so repertoires were characterized only after the peak T cell response. Epitopes outside the regions mutated in the B.1.351 and B.1.1.7 variants were reportedly recognized by nearly half of the unique spike-specific TCRs. Only six AZD1222 recipients were SARS-CoV-2 seropositive at baseline, limiting conclusions about previously exposed vaccinees. Most participants were white British and females outnumbered males, and the authors suggested that clonal diversity may have been underestimated. After two AZD1222 doses, spike-specific TCR breadth and depth were significantly higher than at day 0 and than in MenACWY recipients. The whole spike protein was spanned by vaccine-associated CD4 TCRs, and dominant responses were seen in regions 160-218 and 743-854. In the small 56-69-year group, the increase in depth fell short of significance, most likely because of low power.

Interpreted using the paper, the time point label stands for: about 28 days (+/-7) after the second vaccine dose. Because spike-specific TCR depth and breadth did not differ between the two schedules, AZD1222 recipients who got a second dose at roughly 4 weeks were pooled with those who got a second dose at roughly 12 weeks. Vaccinee samples were obtained from the UK trials COV001 and COV002, which included a single-blind randomized controlled phase 2/3 trial of AZD1222 (ChAdOx1 nCoV-19) in healthy adults. For TCRbeta chain sequencing, PBMC samples from trial participants were taken at day 0 and at day 28 after the second dose. The CDR3 regions of human TCRbeta chains were subjected to immunosequencing. The authors' pipeline ran thus. TCRs in the repertoires were compared against a reference library of SARS-CoV-2-specific TCRs that had been generated with the MIRA antigen-specificity platform. Breadth was defined as the fraction of unique TCRs that were SARS-CoV-2-associated, and depth was defined as the fraction of total T cells that were SARS-CoV-2-associated. Each spike-specific TCR was assigned to its reactive spike region and to a CD4 or CD8 class using the MIRA data. Log10-transformed breadth and depth values were compared by one-way ANOVA with Sidak's multiple comparisons tests. In TCRdb, the immuneACCESS table is reduced to in-frame sequences with V and J assigned. These tables do not hold every clone; where another copy was compared, an unresolved V gene accounts for under half, and the others remain unexplained. The V and J calls and clone size were taken over from that table, and D and trimming were inferred from the DNA. The sample includes approximately 120,000 clones, with about nine tenths observed a single time. The leading ten clones occupy approximately 9.8% of the sample.

There are 12 amino acids in the CDR3, from cysteine to phenylalanine inclusive. Of the read, only the CDR3 DNA is kept; its 36 bases are in frame from base 1. CDR1 and CDR2 are drawn from the germline V gene (reference sequence): LNHDA, SQIVND. V was cut back by 4 bases and J by 5 bases, leaving a gap of 8 bases between them. Here the sequenced sample was peripheral blood, taken 28 days after the second AZD1222 dose. The sequence is built from TRBV19 and TRBJ1-1, with no confident D gene call. The clonotype was recovered from an adult who received the AZD1222 COVID-19 vaccine. The CDR3 region has the sequence CASSTWSTEAFF. In nucleotide form, the sequence is TGTGCCAGTAGTACCTGGAGTACTGAAGCTTTCTTT.